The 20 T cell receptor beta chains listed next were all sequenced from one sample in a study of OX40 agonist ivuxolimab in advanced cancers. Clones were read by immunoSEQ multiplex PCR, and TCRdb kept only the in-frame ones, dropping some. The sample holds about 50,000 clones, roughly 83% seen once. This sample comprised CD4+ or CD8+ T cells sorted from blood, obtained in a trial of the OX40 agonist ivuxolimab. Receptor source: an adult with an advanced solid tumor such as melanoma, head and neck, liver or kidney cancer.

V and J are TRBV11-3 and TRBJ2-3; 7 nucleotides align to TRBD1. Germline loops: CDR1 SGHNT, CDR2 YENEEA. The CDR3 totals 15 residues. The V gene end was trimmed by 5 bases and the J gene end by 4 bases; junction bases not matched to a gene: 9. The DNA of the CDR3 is TGTGCCAGCAGCCCTCGACAGGGCGCGGCAGATACGCAGTATTTT. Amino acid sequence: CASSPRQGAADTQYF.

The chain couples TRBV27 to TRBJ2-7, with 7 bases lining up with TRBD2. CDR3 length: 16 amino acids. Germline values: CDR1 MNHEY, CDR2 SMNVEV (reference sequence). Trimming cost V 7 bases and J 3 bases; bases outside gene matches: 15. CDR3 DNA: TGTGCCAGCAAGGGAGCGGGATCGTCTCCAGGCTACGAGCAGTACTTC. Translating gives CASKGAGSSPGYEQYF.

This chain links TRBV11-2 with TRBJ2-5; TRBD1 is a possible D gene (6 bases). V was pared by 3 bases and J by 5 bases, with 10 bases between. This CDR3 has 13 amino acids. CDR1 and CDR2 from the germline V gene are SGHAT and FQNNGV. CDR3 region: CASSLQGFETQYF. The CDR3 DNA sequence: TGTGCCAGCAGCTTGCAGGGGTTCGAGACCCAGTACTTC.

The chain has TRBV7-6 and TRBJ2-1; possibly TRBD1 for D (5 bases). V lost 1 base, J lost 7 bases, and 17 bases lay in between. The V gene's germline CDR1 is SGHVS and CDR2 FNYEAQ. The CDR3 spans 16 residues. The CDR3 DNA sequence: TGTGCCAGCAGCTTAGACAGGCCCGAGAACTGGAATGAGCAGTTCTTC. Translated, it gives CASSLDRPENWNEQFF. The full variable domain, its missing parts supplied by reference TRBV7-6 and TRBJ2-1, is GAGVSQSPRYKVTKRGQDVALRCDPISGHVSLYWYRQALGQGPEFLTYFNYEAQQDKSGLPNDRFSAERPEGSISTLTIQRTEQRDSAMYRCASSLDRPENWNEQFFGPGTRLTVL.

This CDR3 is CATQAGGLRNNEQFF. The CDR3 DNA reads TGTGCCACCCAGGCCGGGGGGCTTAGGAACAATGAGCAGTTCTTC. V and J are TRBV15 and TRBJ2-1; possibly TRBD2 for D (7 bases). V shed 8 bases and J shed 5 bases, with 19 bases lying between them. Germline CDR1 LNHNV, CDR2 YYDKDF (reference sequence). The CDR3 is 15 residues long.

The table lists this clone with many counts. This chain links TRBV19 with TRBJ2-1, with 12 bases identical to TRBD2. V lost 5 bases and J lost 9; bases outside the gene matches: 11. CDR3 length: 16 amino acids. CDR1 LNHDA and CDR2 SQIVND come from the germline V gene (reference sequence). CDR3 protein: CASSSGTSGLYTEQFF. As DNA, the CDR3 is TGTGCCAGTAGTTCCGGGACTAGCGGGTTGTATACTGAGCAGTTCTTC.

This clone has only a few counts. The chain's CDR3 is CASSPTTDTQYF. The CDR3 DNA follows: TGTGCCAGCAGTCCTACCACAGATACGCAGTATTTT. V and J are TRBV27 and TRBJ2-3; D uncertain. V was clipped by 5 bases and J by 2 bases, with 5 bases between them. The CDR3 runs 12 residues. The germline gives CDR1 MNHEY, CDR2 SMNVEV (reference sequence).

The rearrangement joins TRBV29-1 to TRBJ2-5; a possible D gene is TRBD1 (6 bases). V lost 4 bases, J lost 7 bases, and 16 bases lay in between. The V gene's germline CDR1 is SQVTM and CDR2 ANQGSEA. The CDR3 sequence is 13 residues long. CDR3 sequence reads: CSVVSQGRGTQYF. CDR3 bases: TGCAGCGTTGTTAGCCAGGGGAGAGGGACCCAGTACTTC.

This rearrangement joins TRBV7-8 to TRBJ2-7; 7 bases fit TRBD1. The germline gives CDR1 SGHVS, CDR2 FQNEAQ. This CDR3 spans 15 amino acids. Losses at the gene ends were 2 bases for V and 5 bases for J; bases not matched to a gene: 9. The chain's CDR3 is CASSLFGTAGNEQYF. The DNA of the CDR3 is TGTGCCAGCAGCTTATTCGGGACAGCCGGAAACGAGCAGTACTTC.

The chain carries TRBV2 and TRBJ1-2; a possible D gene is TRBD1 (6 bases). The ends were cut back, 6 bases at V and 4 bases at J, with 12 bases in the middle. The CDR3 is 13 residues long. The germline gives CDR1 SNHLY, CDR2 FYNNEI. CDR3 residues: CASRVQGAYGYTF. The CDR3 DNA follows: TGTGCCAGCAGGGTACAGGGAGCCTATGGCTACACCTTC.

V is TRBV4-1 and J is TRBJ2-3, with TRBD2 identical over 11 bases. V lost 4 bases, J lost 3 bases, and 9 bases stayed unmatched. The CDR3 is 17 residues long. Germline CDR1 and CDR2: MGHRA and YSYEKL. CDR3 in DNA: TGCGCCAGCAGCCCTCTGACTAGCGGGATCACAACAGATACGCAGTATTTT. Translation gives CASSPLTSGITTDTQYF.

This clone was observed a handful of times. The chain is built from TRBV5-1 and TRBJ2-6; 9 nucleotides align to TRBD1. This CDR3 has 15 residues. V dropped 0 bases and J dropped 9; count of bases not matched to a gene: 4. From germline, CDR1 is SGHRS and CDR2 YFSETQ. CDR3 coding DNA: TGCGCCAGCAGCTTGGGGACAGGGGTAGGCAACGTCCTGACTTTC. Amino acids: CASSLGTGVGNVLTF. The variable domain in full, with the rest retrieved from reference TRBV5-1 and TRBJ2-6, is KAGVTQTPRYLIKTRGQQVTLSCSPISGHRSVSWYQQTPGQGLQFLFEYFSETQRNKGNFPGRFSGRQFSNSRSEMNVSTLELGDSALYLCASSLGTGVGNVLTFGAGSRLTVL.

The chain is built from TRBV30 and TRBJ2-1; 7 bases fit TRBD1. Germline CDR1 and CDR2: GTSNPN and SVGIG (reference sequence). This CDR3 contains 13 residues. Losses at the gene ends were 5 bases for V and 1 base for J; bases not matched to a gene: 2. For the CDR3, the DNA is TGTGCCTGGGACAGGGAATCCTACAATGAGCAGTTCTTC. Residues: CAWDRESYNEQFF.

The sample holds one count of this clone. Written as DNA, the CDR3 is TGCGCCAGCAGTCGACAGGGGGGCACTGAAGCTTTCTTT. Its protein is CASSRQGGTEAFF. V is TRBV10-2 and J is TRBJ1-1; 9 positions match TRBD1. The CDR3 extends over 13 amino acids. Unmatched junction bases numbered 2, after V lost 5 bases and J lost 4 bases. Germline V gene sequence: CDR1 WSHSY, CDR2 SAAADI.

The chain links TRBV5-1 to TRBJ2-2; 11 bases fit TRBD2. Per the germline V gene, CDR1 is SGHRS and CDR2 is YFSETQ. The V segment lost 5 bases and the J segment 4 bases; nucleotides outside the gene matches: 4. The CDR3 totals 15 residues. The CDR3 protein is CASRSGTSGTGELFF. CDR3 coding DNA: TGCGCCAGCAGATCCGGGACTAGCGGCACCGGGGAGCTGTTTTTT.

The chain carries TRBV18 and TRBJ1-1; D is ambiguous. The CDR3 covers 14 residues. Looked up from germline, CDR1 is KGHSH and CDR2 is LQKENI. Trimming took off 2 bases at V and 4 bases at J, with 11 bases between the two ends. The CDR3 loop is CASSPRPAVTEAFF. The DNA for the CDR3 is TGTGCCAGCTCACCAAGACCTGCGGTCACTGAAGCTTTCTTT.

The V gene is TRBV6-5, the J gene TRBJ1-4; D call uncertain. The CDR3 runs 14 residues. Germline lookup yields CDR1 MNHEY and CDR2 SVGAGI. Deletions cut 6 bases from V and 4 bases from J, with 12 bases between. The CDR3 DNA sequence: TGTGCCAGCAGCCCTCTAGACAATAATGAAAAACTGTTTTTT. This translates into CASSPLDNNEKLFF.

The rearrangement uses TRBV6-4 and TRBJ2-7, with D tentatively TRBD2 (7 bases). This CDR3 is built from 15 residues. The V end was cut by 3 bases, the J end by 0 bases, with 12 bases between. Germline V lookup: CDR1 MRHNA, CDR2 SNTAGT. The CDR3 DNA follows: TGTGCCAGCAGTGAGTTCGGGGGGCCCTCCTACGAGCAGTACTTC. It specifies CASSEFGGPSYEQYF.

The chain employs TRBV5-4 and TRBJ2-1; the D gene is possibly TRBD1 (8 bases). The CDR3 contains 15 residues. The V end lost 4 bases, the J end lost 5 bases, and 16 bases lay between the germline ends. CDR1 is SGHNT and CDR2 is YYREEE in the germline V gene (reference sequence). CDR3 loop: CASSPQGGRDNEQFF. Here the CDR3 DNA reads TGTGCCAGCAGCCCACAGGGGGGGAGAGACAATGAGCAGTTCTTC.

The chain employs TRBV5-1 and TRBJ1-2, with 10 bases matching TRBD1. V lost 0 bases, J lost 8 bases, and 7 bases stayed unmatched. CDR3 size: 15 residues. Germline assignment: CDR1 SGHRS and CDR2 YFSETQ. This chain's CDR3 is CASSLGDRGAGGYTF. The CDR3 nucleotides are TGCGCCAGCAGCTTGGGGGACAGGGGCGCCGGGGGCTACACCTTC.